One sample yielded the 26 T cell receptor beta chains listed below, sequenced in a study of CD8 T cells in ankylosing spondylitis. MiXCR was run by TCRdb on the 5' RACE reads, yielding one entry per CDR3 protein. The sample shows 380,000 or so distinct CDR3 sequences, 20% of them seen only once. Sequencing used blood, either unsorted or a sorted T cell fraction (not recorded which). The receptors originated from a male donor with ankylosing spondylitis or in good health (not recorded which).

This rearrangement joins TRBV12-3 or TRBV12-4 to TRBJ2-5, with TRBD2 matching 9 bases. This CDR3 has 15 residues. The junction had 6 bases not matched to a gene; V was cut back by 2 bases and J by 5 bases. In DNA, the CDR3 is TGTGCCAGCAGTTTATTTGGCGGGGGGGCTGAGACCCAGTACTTC. Protein: CASSLFGGGAETQYF.

DNA for the CDR3: TGTGCCAGCAGCCCTACCCCGGGACTAGGCATGGATGAGCAGTTCTTC. Translating gives CASSPTPGLGMDEQFF. The V and J genes are TRBV7-9 and TRBJ2-1; 8 bases are shared with TRBD2. J gave up 8 bases and V 5 bases, and 14 bases lay outside the gene matches. The germline gives CDR1 SEHNR, CDR2 FQNEAQ (reference sequence). The CDR3 runs to 16 residues. The full variable domain, completed using reference TRBV7-9 and TRBJ2-1, is DTGVSQNPRHKITKRGQNVTFRCDPISEHNRLYWYRQTLGQGPEFLTYFQNEAQLEKSRLLSDRFSAERPKGSFSTLEIQRTEQGDSAMYLCASSPTPGLGMDEQFFGPGTRLTVL.

The chain links TRBV29-1 to TRBJ1-1; no clear D. The V gene's germline CDR1 is SQVTM and CDR2 ANQGSEA. The CDR3 has 13 amino acids. Trimming pared 5 bases from V and 1 base from J, leaving 11 bases between. CDR3 DNA: TGCAGCGTTTTTCGGTCGGGGAACACTGAAGCTTTCTTT. Encoded protein: CSVFRSGNTEAFF.

This chain links TRBV20-1 with TRBJ2-5; 11 bases line up with TRBD2. Germline loops: CDR1 DFQATT, CDR2 SNEGSKA (reference sequence). The CDR3 covers 16 residues. Trimming took 0 bases from V and 0 from J; bases not matched to a gene: 3. The CDR3 DNA is TGCAGTGCTAGAGATCTACTAGCGGGAGACCAAGAGACCCAGTACTTC. Translation gives CSARDLLAGDQETQYF.

The rearrangement links TRBV6-5 to TRBJ2-7; D call uncertain. Germline V gene lookup returns CDR1 MNHEY and CDR2 SVGAGI. This CDR3 is built from 16 residues. Trimming took 0 bases from V and 0 from J, leaving 12 bases between them. The CDR3 DNA sequence: TGTGCCAGCAGTTACTCCCGGGCGAGGAGCTCCTACGAGCAGTACTTC. Translation gives CASSYSRARSSYEQYF.

This clonotype was seen only a few times. The rearrangement links TRBV11-2 to TRBJ2-1; 14 bases line up with TRBD2. Germline V gives CDR1 SGHAT, CDR2 FQNNGV. V shed 4 bases, J shed 2 bases, and the junction held 7 bases outside the gene matches. CDR3 length equals 18 residues. The chain's CDR3 is CASSSGLAGAPTYNEQFF. DNA for the CDR3: TGTGCCAGCAGCTCGGGACTAGCGGGGGCCCCTACCTACAATGAGCAGTTCTTC.

This clonotype was detected many times. J is TRBJ2-1 and V is TRBV29-1; D is ambiguous. Deletions cut 7 bases from V and 7 bases from J, with 14 bases between. The germline CDR1 and CDR2 sequences are SQVTM and ANQGSEA. This CDR3 region has 12 residues. The CDR3 spells CSDTPTYNEQFF. CDR3 bases: TGCAGCGACACCCCTACTTATAATGAGCAGTTCTTC.

This chain joins TRBV4-1 and TRBJ2-1; the D gene could be TRBD1 or TRBD2 (5 bases each). The V gene lost 0 bases and the J gene lost 10 bases, with 10 bases spanning the gap. This CDR3 comprises 13 residues. Germline CDR1 reads MGHRA; CDR2 reads YSYEKL. The CDR3 DNA is TGCGCCAGCAGCCAAGAATCGGGGCTAGAGCAGTTCTTC. Translated: CASSQESGLEQFF.

This clonotype was seen only a few times. V usage is TRBV7-8 and J usage is TRBJ1-3; D ambiguous. V was pared by 1 base and J by 0 bases, with 13 bases between. Per the germline V gene, CDR1 is SGHVS and CDR2 is FQNEAQ. This CDR3 contains 17 residues. DNA for the CDR3: TGTGCCAGCAGCTTAGAGTTTGGTCTCCTCTCTGGAAACACCATATATTTT. Residues: CASSLEFGLLSGNTIYF.

This clonotype was seen more than once but under ten times. The chain is built from TRBV6-1 and TRBJ2-4; D is possibly TRBD1 (5 bases). The germline CDR1 and CDR2 sequences are MNHNS and SASEGT. V lost 6 bases to trimming and J lost 0 bases, with 15 bases between them. This CDR3 contains 16 residues. The CDR3: CASSPGQPVAKNIQYF. Written as DNA, the CDR3 is TGTGCCAGCAGCCCAGGACAACCGGTAGCCAAAAACATTCAGTACTTC.

The chain joins TRBV19 to TRBJ2-5, with 10 bases fitting TRBD2. The CDR3 runs 14 residues. Trimming removed 5 bases from V and 5 bases from J; junction bases left unmatched: 5. The germline gives CDR1 LNHDA, CDR2 SQIVND (reference sequence). The CDR3, as DNA: TGTGCCAGTAGTCAACTAGCGGGGAGGGAGACCCAGTACTTC. Its protein product is CASSQLAGRETQYF.

The CDR3 nucleotides are TGCGCCAGCAGCCGCGGGGAGGAAACTGAAGCTTTCTTT. Protein sequence: CASSRGEETEAFF. The chain couples TRBV4-1 to TRBJ1-1; D gene ambiguous. CDR3 length: 13 residues. Germline CDR1 MGHRA, CDR2 YSYEKL. Deletions cut 4 bases from V and 5 bases from J, with 11 bases between.

This rearrangement joins TRBV12-3 or TRBV12-4 to TRBJ2-5; possibly TRBD1 or TRBD2 for D (5 bases each). V lost 3 bases and J lost 5, with 10 bases in between. The CDR3 has 13 amino acids. This CDR3 reads CASSFGDEETQYF. In DNA form, the CDR3 reads TGTGCCAGCAGTTTCGGGGACGAGGAGACCCAGTACTTC.

This clonotype was seen only a few times. V and J are TRBV7-9 and TRBJ2-7, with D perhaps TRBD2 (6 bases). The CDR3 is 15 amino acids. Germline assignment: CDR1 SEHNR and CDR2 FQNEAQ (reference sequence). Between the trimmed V and J ends, which lost 6 bases and 2 bases, there was a span of 17 bases. CDR3 loop: CASSREYEETYEQYF. CDR3 bases: TGTGCCAGCAGTCGGGAGTACGAGGAAACCTACGAGCAGTACTTC.

The table lists this clonotype with a few counts. The chain employs TRBV12-3 or TRBV12-4 and TRBJ2-3; D is uncertain. Trimming pared 3 bases from V and 6 bases from J, leaving 7 bases between. The CDR3 contains 12 residues. Here the CDR3 DNA reads TGTGCCAGCAGTTTCCAAACGGATACGCAGTATTTT. Translating it yields CASSFQTDTQYF.

The chain combines TRBV14 with TRBJ2-7; D unresolved. The V and J ends lost 0 bases and 0 bases respectively, with 9 bases between them. This CDR3 contains 15 residues. Germline CDR1 is SGHDN and CDR2 is FVKESK. In DNA form, the CDR3 reads TGTGCCAGCAGCCAAGATTACGGAAGCTCCTACGAGCAGTACTTC. It yields the protein CASSQDYGSSYEQYF.

CDR3 DNA: TGCAGCGTTGCTGGGCAGCAAGATAGCTCCTACAATGAGCAGTTCTTC. Translating gives CSVAGQQDSSYNEQFF. The chain combines TRBV29-1 with TRBJ2-1; D uncertain. In germline, CDR1 is SQVTM, CDR2 ANQGSEA. CDR3 length: 16 amino acids. V gave up 4 bases and J gave up 0 bases, with 16 bases separating them.

V and J are TRBV12-3 or TRBV12-4 and TRBJ1-1; D unresolved. With 1 base removed from V and 5 bases from J, the gap between germline ends came to 5 bases. The CDR3 covers 12 residues. The CDR3 DNA reads as TGTGCCAGCAGTTTAGTGAGAACTGAAGCTTTCTTT. Translation gives CASSLVRTEAFF.

V gene TRBV20-1 combines with J gene TRBJ2-7; 9 bases match TRBD1. CDR3 size: 14 residues. The germline gives CDR1 DFQATT, CDR2 SNEGSKA (reference sequence). Trimming cost V 3 bases and J 0 bases; bases outside gene matches: 3. The CDR3 DNA is TGCAGTGCTAGGGGGGACAGGGTCTCCTACGAGCAGTACTTC. Its protein product is CSARGDRVSYEQYF.

CDR3: CASSSPRLAGNTGELFF. DNA for the CDR3: TGTGCCAGCAGCTCCCCGAGACTAGCGGGGAACACCGGGGAGCTGTTTTTT. This chain links TRBV7-8 with TRBJ2-2, with 10 bases that match TRBD2. V was pared by 4 bases and J by 1 base, with 6 bases of the junction left unmatched. The CDR3 length is 17 residues. Per germline, CDR1 SGHVS and CDR2 FQNEAQ.

This clonotype turned up a few times. The chain is built from TRBV2 and TRBJ2-5, with 7 bases aligning to TRBD1. The CDR3 runs to 14 residues. V was clipped by 4 bases and J by 4 bases; unmatched bases: 6. Germline V gene sequence: CDR1 SNHLY, CDR2 FYNNEI. The CDR3: CASSGTGAGETQYF. Here the CDR3 DNA reads TGTGCCAGCAGTGGAACAGGGGCTGGAGAGACCCAGTACTTC.

The chain combines TRBV19 with TRBJ2-7; D is perhaps TRBD2 (6 bases). V lost 6 bases, J lost 1 base, and 16 bases lay in between. Germline CDR1 reads LNHDA; CDR2 reads SQIVND (reference sequence). CDR3 size: 15 residues. The CDR3 loop is CASRRSGELSYEQYF. The CDR3 DNA reads TGTGCCAGTAGACGGTCGGGGGAACTATCCTACGAGCAGTACTTC.

This clonotype appeared a few times. The chain joins TRBV29-1 to TRBJ1-2; 9 nucleotides agree with TRBD1. The length of the CDR3 is 13 residues. The germline gives CDR1 SQVTM, CDR2 ANQGSEA. The junction had 2 bases not matched to a gene; V was cut back by 2 bases and J by 4 bases. The CDR3 here is CSVERTGAYGYTF. In DNA, the CDR3 is TGCAGCGTTGAACGGACAGGGGCCTATGGCTACACCTTC.

A few counts support this clonotype. The J gene is TRBJ2-7, the V gene TRBV14; D is unclear. CDR3 size: 12 residues. Trimming removed 3 bases at V and 4 bases at J, with 7 bases between. The germline CDR1 and CDR2 sequences are SGHDN and FVKESK. CDR3 amino acids: CASSHLGYEQYF. The CDR3 coding sequence is TGTGCCAGCAGCCATCTGGGATACGAGCAGTACTTC.

The rearrangement links TRBV9 to TRBJ2-1, with D maybe TRBD2 (6 bases). V was pared by 0 bases and J by 5 bases, with 12 bases between. From germline, CDR1 is SGDLS and CDR2 YYNGEE. The CDR3 sequence is 15 residues long. CDR3 sequence (DNA): TGTGCCAGCAGCGTAGATGGAGGGAATAACAATGAGCAGTTCTTC. This encodes CASSVDGGNNNEQFF.

There are many counts of this clonotype. The rearrangement uses TRBV20-1 and TRBJ1-1; no clear D gene. This CDR3 has 13 amino acids. V lost 0 bases and J 4 bases, leaving 9 bases between the germline ends. Germline CDR1 reads DFQATT; CDR2 reads SNEGSKA (reference sequence). The CDR3 is CSARDKLVTEAFF. The DNA for the CDR3 is TGCAGTGCTAGAGATAAACTAGTCACTGAAGCTTTCTTT.